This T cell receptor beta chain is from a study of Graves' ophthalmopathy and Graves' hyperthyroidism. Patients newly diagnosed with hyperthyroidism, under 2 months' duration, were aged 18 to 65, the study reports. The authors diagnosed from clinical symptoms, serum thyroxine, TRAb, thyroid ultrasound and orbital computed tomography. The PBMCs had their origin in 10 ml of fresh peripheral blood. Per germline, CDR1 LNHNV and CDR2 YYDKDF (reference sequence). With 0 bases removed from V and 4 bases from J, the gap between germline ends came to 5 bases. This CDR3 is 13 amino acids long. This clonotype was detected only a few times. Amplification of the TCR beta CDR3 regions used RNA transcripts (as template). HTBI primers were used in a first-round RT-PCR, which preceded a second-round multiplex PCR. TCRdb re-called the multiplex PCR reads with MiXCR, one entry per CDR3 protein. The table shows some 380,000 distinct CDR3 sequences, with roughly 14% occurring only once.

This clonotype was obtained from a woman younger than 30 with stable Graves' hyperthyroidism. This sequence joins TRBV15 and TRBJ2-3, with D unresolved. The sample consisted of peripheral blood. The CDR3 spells CATSRDNPDTQYF. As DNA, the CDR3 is TGTGCCACCAGCAGAGATAATCCAGATACGCAGTATTTT.